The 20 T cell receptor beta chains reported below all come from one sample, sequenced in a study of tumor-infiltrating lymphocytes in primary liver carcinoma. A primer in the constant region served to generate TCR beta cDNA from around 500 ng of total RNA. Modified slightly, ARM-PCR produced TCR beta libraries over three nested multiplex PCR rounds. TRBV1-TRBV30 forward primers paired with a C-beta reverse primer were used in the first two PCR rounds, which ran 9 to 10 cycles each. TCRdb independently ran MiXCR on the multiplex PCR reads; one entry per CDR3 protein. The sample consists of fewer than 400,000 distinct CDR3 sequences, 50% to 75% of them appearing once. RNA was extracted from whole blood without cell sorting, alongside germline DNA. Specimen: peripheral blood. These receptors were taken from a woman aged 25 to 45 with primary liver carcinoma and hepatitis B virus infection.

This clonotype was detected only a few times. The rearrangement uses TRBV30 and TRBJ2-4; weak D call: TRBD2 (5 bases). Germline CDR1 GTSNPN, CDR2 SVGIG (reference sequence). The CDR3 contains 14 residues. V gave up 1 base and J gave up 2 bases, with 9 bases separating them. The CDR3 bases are TGTGCCTGGAGTGATGGACTGTCCAAAAACATTCAGTACTTC. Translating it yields CAWSDGLSKNIQYF.

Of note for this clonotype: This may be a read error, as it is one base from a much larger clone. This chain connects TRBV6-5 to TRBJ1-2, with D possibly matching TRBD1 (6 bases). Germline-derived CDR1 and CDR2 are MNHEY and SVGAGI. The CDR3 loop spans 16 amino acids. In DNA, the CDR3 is TGTGCCAACAGTTACTCCTCCCCCGACAGGTTATTTGGCTACACCTTC. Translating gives CANSYSSPDRLFGYTF.

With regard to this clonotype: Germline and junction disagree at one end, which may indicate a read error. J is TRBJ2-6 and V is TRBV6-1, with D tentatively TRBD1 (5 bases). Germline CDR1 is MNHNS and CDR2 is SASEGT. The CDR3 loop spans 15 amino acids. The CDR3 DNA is TGTGTCAGCTGCAGGGCCTCCTCTGGGGCCAACGTCCTGACTTTC. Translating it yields CVSCRASSGANVLTF.

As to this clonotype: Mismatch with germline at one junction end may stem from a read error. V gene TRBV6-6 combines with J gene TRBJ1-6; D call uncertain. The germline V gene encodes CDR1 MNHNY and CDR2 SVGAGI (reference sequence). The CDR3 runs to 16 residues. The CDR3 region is CASSRTSPGFNSPPHF. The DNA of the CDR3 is TGTGCCAGCAGCCGTACATCGCCAGGATTTAATTCACCCCCCCACTTT.

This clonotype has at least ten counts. The CDR3: CASVLLGKNTEAFF. DNA for the CDR3: TGTGCCAGCGTCCTTTTGGGGAAGAACACTGAAGCTTTCTTT. This chain uses TRBV6-6 with TRBJ1-1; D is undetermined. The CDR3 runs 14 residues. V dropped 8 bases and J dropped 1 base, with 14 bases sitting between them. Germline V CDR1 and CDR2: MNHNY, SVGAGI (reference sequence).

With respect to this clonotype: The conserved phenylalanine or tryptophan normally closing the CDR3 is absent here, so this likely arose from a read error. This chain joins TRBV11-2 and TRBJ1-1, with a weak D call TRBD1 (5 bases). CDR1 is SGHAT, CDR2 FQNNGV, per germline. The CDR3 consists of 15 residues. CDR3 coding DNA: TGTGCCAGCGGCTTAGCCCCGCGGGGGTATACTGAAGCTTTCTCT. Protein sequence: CASGLAPRGYTEAFS.

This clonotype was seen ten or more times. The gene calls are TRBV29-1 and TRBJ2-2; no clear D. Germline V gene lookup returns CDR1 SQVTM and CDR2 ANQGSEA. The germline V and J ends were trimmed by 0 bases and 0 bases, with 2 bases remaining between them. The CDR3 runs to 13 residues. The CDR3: CSVEDANTGELFF. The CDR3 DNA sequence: TGCAGCGTTGAAGACGCGAACACCGGGGAGCTGTTTTTT.

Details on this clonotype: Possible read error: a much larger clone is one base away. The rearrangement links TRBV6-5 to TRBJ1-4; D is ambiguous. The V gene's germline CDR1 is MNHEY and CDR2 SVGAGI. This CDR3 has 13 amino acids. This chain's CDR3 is CASSLGPRNKLVF. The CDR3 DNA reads TGTGCCAGCAGTCTCGGACCCCGTAATAAACTGGTTTTT.

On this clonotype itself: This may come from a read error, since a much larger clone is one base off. CDR3 amino acids: CTSSLHSLLAKNIQYF. As DNA, the CDR3 is TGTACCAGCAGTTTACACAGCTTACTAGCCAAAAACATTCAGTACTTC. The V call is TRBV12-3 or TRBV12-4, the J call TRBJ2-4; D uncertain. The CDR3 runs 16 residues.

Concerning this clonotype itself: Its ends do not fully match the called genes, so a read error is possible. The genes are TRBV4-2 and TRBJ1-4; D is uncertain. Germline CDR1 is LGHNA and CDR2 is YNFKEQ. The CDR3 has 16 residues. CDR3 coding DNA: TGTGCCAACAGCCAAGACATTCCATACAACCATGAAAAACTGTTTTTT. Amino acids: CANSQDIPYNHEKLFF.

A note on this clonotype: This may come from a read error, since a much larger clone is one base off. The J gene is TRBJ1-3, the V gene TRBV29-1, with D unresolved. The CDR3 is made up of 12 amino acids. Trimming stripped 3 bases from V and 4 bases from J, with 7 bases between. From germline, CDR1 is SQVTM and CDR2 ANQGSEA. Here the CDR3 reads CSVDSAGNTIYF. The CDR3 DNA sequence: TGCAGCGTTGACTCGGCAGGAAACACCATATATTTT.

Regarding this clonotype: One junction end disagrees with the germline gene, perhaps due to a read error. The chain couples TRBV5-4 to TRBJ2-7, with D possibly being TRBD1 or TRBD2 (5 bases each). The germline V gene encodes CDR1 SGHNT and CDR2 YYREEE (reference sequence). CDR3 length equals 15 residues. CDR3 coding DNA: TGTACCAGCAGCTCAGGTTCGGGGCCCCTTTTTGAGCAGTACTTC. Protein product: CTSSSGSGPLFEQYF.

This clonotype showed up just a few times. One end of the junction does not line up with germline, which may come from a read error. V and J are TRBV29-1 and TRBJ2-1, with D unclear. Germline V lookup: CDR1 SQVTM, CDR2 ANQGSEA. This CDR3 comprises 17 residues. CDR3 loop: CNVEDQYLVVNYNEQFF. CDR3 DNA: TGCAACGTTGAAGATCAATACCTTGTAGTTAACTATAATGAGCAGTTCTTC.

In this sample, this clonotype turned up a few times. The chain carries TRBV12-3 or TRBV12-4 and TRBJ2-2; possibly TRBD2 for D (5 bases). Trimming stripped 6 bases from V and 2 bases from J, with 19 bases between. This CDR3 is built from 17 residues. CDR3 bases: TGTGCCAGCAGCCCCATTTGGAGGAGCGGAAACACCGGGGAGCTGTTTTTT. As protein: CASSPIWRSGNTGELFF.

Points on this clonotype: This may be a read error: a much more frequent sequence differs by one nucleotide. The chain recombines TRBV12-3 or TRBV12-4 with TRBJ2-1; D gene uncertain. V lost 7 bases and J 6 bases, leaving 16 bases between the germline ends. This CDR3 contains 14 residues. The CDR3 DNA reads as TGTGCCAGCACCCCACCGAGTAGGCCCAATGAGCAGTTCTTC. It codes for CASTPPSRPNEQFF.

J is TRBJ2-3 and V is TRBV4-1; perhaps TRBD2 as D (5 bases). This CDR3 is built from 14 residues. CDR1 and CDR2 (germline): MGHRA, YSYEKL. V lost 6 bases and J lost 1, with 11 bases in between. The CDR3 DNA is TGCGCCAGCAGGGGGAGTAGCGGCACAGATACGCAGTATTTT. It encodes CASRGSSGTDTQYF.

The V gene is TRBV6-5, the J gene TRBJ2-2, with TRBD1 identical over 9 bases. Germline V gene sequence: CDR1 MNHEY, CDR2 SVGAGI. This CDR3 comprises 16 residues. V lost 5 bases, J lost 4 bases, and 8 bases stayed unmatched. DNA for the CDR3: TGTGCCAGCAGTGGTCTAGGGACAGGGCTCACCGGGGAGCTGTTTTTT. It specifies CASSGLGTGLTGELFF.

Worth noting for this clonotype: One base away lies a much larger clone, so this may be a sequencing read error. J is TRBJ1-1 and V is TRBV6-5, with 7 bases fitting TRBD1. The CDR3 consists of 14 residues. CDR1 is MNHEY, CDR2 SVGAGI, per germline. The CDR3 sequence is CTSSYRTGLNGAFF. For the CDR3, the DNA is TGTACCAGCAGTTACCGGACAGGCTTGAATGGAGCTTTCTTT.

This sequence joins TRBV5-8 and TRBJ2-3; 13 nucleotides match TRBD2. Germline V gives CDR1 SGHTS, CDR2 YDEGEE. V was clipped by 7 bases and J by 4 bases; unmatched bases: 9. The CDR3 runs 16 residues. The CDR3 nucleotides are TGTGCCAGCCTCGCCGGGACTAGCGGGATCTCAGATACGCAGTATTTT. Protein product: CASLAGTSGISDTQYF.

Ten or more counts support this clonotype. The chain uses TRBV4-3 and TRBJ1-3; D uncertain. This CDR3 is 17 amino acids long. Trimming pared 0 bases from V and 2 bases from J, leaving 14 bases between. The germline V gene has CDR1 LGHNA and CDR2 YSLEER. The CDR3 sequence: CASSQDYGKWTGNTIYF. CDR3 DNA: TGCGCCAGCAGCCAAGATTACGGGAAGTGGACTGGAAACACCATATATTTT.